Shown below are 22 T cell receptor beta chains from a single sample sequenced in a study of human T cells and chemical hapten exposure. Via MiXCR, TCRdb re-called the RACE reads, giving one row per CDR3 protein. The data show more than 100,000 distinct CDR3 sequences, 13% seen once. Time point indicated: pre-sensitization, week 0. Treatment specified: therapeutic diphenylcyclopropenone sensitization with weekly scalp DPC. Sample: whole blood, taken in connection with sensitization to the hapten diphenylcyclopropenone (DPC). The receptor source for this set is a woman between 18 and 30 years old with alopecia areata. Some clones in this sample may be carry-over from other donors' samples.

By share, this clonotype ranks as medium-sized. This chain uses TRBV3-1 with TRBJ2-2; TRBD2 matches 7 bases. CDR1 LGHDT and CDR2 YNNKEL come from the germline V gene (reference sequence). There are 18 residues in the CDR3. The V and J ends lost 4 bases and 1 base, in that order; junction bases with no gene match: 12. The DNA of the CDR3 is TGTGCCAGCAGCCTGTCCGGTGAGGCGGGAGTGAACACCGGGGAGCTGTTTTTT. Its protein is CASSLSGEAGVNTGELFF.

The V call is TRBV7-9, the J call TRBJ1-4; D unresolved. The ends were cut back, 5 bases at V and 4 bases at J, with 17 bases in the middle. The CDR3 has 16 residues. CDR1 SEHNR and CDR2 FQNEAQ come from the germline V gene (reference sequence). The CDR3 loop reads CASSLKAGVNNEKLFF. The DNA for the CDR3 is TGTGCCAGCAGCCTAAAAGCCGGGGTAAATAATGAAAAACTGTTTTTT. Variable domain in full (rest from reference TRBV7-9 and TRBJ1-4): DTGVSQNPRHKITKRGQNVTFRCDPISEHNRLYWYRQTLGQGPEFLTYFQNEAQLEKSRLLSDRFSAERPKGSFSTLEIQRTEQGDSAMYLCASSLKAGVNNEKLFFGSGTQLSVL.

The rearrangement joins TRBV5-1 to TRBJ2-7; no firm D call. V was shortened by 0 bases and J by 5 bases, with 6 bases between the two germline ends. The germline CDR1 and CDR2 sequences are SGHRS and YFSETQ. The CDR3 contains 12 residues. The CDR3 reads CASSLVADEQYF. CDR3 nucleotides: TGCGCCAGCAGCTTGGTGGCAGACGAGCAGTACTTC.

Many counts were recorded for this clonotype. The rearrangement uses TRBV29-1 and TRBJ1-1, with unresolved D. Trimming cost V 4 bases and J 3 bases, with 9 bases left between them. The germline V gene encodes CDR1 SQVTM and CDR2 ANQGSEA. The CDR3 is made up of 12 amino acids. The CDR3 is CSVGRRDTEAFF. Written as DNA, the CDR3 is TGCAGCGTTGGAAGGCGGGACACTGAAGCTTTCTTT.

This chain uses TRBV6-2 or TRBV6-3 with TRBJ2-2, with 9 bases fitting TRBD2. The CDR3 sequence is 17 residues long. Trimming cost V 0 bases and J 5 bases; bases outside gene matches: 7. Germline CDR1 MNHEY, CDR2 SVGEGT. CDR3 residues: CASSYSASGDPTGELFF. The CDR3 DNA reads as TGTGCCAGCAGTTACTCGGCTAGCGGGGACCCGACCGGGGAGCTGTTTTTT.

V and J are TRBV7-2 and TRBJ1-2, with a possible D match to TRBD1 (6 bases). V gave up 5 bases and J gave up 4 bases, with 11 bases separating them. Looked up from germline, CDR1 is SGHTA and CDR2 is FQGNSA. The CDR3 sequence is 13 residues long. CDR3 in DNA: TGTGCCAGCAGCATTGACAGGACCTATGGCTACACCTTC. The encoded protein is CASSIDRTYGYTF.

This clonotype occurred a few times. V usage is TRBV25-1 and J usage is TRBJ2-3, with 14 bases aligning to TRBD2. Trimming cost V 5 bases and J 5 bases; bases outside gene matches: 12. Germline V gene lookup returns CDR1 MGHDK and CDR2 SYGVNS. The CDR3 contains 18 residues. The CDR3 here is CASSSGAGLAGAEDTQYF. DNA of the CDR3: TGTGCCAGCAGTAGCGGGGCGGGACTAGCGGGGGCCGAAGATACGCAGTATTTT. Based on the CDR3 plus reference TRBV25-1 and TRBJ2-3, the full variable domain is EADIYQTPRYLVIGTGKKITLECSQTMGHDKMYWYQQDPGMELHLIHYSYGVNSTEKGDLSSESTVSRIRTEHFPLTLESARPSHTSQYLCASSSGAGLAGAEDTQYFGPGTRLTVL.

The chain joins TRBV7-2 to TRBJ2-3; tentative D call: TRBD1 (7 bases). Looked up from germline, CDR1 is SGHTA and CDR2 is FQGNSA. The CDR3 is 14 amino acids. With 2 bases removed from V and 5 bases from J, the gap between germline ends came to 11 bases. For the CDR3, the DNA is TGTGCCAGCAGCTTACACCAGGGGGGAGATACGCAGTATTTT. The encoded protein is CASSLHQGGDTQYF.

The J gene is TRBJ2-2, the V gene TRBV4-3; the D gene could be TRBD1 or TRBD2 (6 bases each). The CDR3 sequence is 16 residues long. The germline V gene encodes CDR1 LGHNA and CDR2 YSLEER. The V gene lost 0 bases and the J gene lost 3 bases, with 11 bases spanning the gap. CDR3 nucleotides: TGCGCCAGCAGCCAAGAGATCCGGGGGCACACCGGGGAGCTGTTTTTT. It translates to CASSQEIRGHTGELFF.

This clonotype was counted ten times or more. V is TRBV7-9 and J is TRBJ2-5, with D tentatively TRBD1 (6 bases). CDR1 is SEHNR, CDR2 FQNEAQ, per germline (reference sequence). V dropped 0 bases and J dropped 1 base, with 18 bases sitting between them. The CDR3 extends over 18 amino acids. The CDR3 nucleotides are TGTGCCAGCAGCTTAGCGGCCACCAGGGACATCCCCCAAGAGACCCAGTACTTC. Protein: CASSLAATRDIPQETQYF.

This chain links TRBV7-6 with TRBJ2-5; D is unresolved. Per the germline V gene, CDR1 is SGHVS and CDR2 is FNYEAQ. Trimming left V 5 bases short and J 4 bases short, with 14 bases between. The CDR3 is 14 residues long. The CDR3 nucleotides read TGTGCCAGCAGCCCCCGGGTATTAGGAGAGACCCAGTACTTC. The encoded protein is CASSPRVLGETQYF.

This clonotype appeared a few times. The chain has TRBV28 and TRBJ1-6; D is uncertain. From germline, CDR1 is MDHEN and CDR2 SYDVKM. V dropped 6 bases and J dropped 9 bases, with 15 bases sitting between them. This CDR3 spans 14 amino acids. CDR3: CASSALVKGSPLHF. CDR3 nucleotide sequence: TGTGCCAGCAGCGCCCTGGTTAAGGGTTCACCCCTCCACTTT.

This clonotype showed up just a few times. The rearrangement links TRBV27 to TRBJ1-1; TRBD1 matches 8 bases. Germline CDR1 is MNHEY and CDR2 is SMNVEV (reference sequence). The CDR3 is 16 residues long. The J segment lost 1 base and the V segment lost 3 bases, leaving 7 bases of the junction unmatched. This CDR3 reads CASSFIRGPANTEAFF. The CDR3 DNA sequence: TGTGCCAGCAGTTTCATCAGGGGGCCAGCGAACACTGAAGCTTTCTTT.

This clonotype was counted at least ten times. The chain uses TRBV28 and TRBJ1-1; possibly TRBD1 for D (5 bases). The germline V gene has CDR1 MDHEN and CDR2 SYDVKM. The germline V and J ends were trimmed by 2 bases and 1 base, with 8 bases remaining between them. The CDR3 has 14 residues. The CDR3 protein is CASSLAGTNTEAFF. As DNA, the CDR3 is TGTGCCAGCAGTTTAGCAGGGACGAACACTGAAGCTTTCTTT.

This chain links TRBV6-5 with TRBJ1-3, with TRBD1 as a possible D gene (5 bases). Trimming stripped 6 bases from V and 1 base from J, with 13 bases between. This CDR3 contains 15 residues. The V gene's germline CDR1 is MNHEY and CDR2 SVGAGI. CDR3 sequence: CASSSDRFSGNTIYF. CDR3 nucleotide sequence: TGTGCCAGCAGCTCAGACAGATTTTCTGGAAACACCATATATTTT.

This clonotype was observed many times. The rearrangement links TRBV9 to TRBJ2-3; D assignment may be TRBD1 or TRBD2 (6 bases each). Trimming cost V 5 bases and J 8 bases, with 21 bases left between them. Germline lookup yields CDR1 SGDLS and CDR2 YYNGEE. The CDR3 has 15 amino acids. The DNA of the CDR3 is TGTGCCAGCAGTCCTGACGGGGGCCGGGGCCGTACGCAGTATTTT. Its protein is CASSPDGGRGRTQYF.

The rearrangement joins TRBV6-1 to TRBJ1-5; possibly TRBD1 for D (6 bases). This CDR3 spans 14 amino acids. Germline CDR1 and CDR2: MNHNS and SASEGT. Trimming left V 7 bases short and J 5 bases short, with 15 bases between. The CDR3 DNA reads TGTGCCAGCATTTCGAGAGGGGGATATCAGCCCCAGCATTTT. It specifies CASISRGGYQPQHF.

This clonotype came up a few times. V and J are TRBV15 and TRBJ2-1; a possible D gene is TRBD1 (6 bases). CDR3 length: 16 amino acids. The germline V gene has CDR1 LNHNV and CDR2 YYDKDF (reference sequence). V lost 8 bases to trimming and J lost 0 bases, with 17 bases between them. The CDR3 DNA sequence: TGTGCCACCTATGAAGGGGGACCCCGCTCCTACAATGAGCAGTTCTTC. Its protein product is CATYEGGPRSYNEQFF. The full variable domain, with the rest looked up from reference TRBV15 and TRBJ2-1, is DAMVIQNPRYQVTQFGKPVTLSCSQTLNHNVMYWYQQKSSQAPKLLFHYYDKDFNNEADTPDNFQSRRPNTSFCFLDIRSPGLGDTAMYLCATYEGGPRSYNEQFFGPGTRLTVL.

There are many counts of this clonotype. J is TRBJ2-1 and V is TRBV7-6; D unclear. In germline, CDR1 is SGHVS, CDR2 FNYEAQ. The CDR3 covers 19 residues. Trimming took 5 bases from V and 5 from J, leaving 28 bases between them. The CDR3 DNA sequence: TGTGCCAGCAGCCAACATCCCCCAAAGGGCAGCAGATTAGACAATGAGCAGTTCTTC. It encodes CASSQHPPKGSRLDNEQFF.

With regard to this clonotype: A read error may explain this, as a much larger clone is one base away. The chain is built from TRBV6-2 or TRBV6-3 and TRBJ2-1; TRBD1 aligns across 7 bases. The length of the CDR3 is 13 residues. The germline CDR1 and CDR2 sequences are MNHEY and SVGEGT. CDR3 region: CTSSWDSYNEQFF. CDR3 DNA sequence: TGTACCAGCAGTTGGGACAGCTACAATGAGCAGTTCTTC.

The V gene is TRBV19, the J gene TRBJ2-7; 10 bases agree with TRBD1. CDR1 is LNHDA, CDR2 SQIVND, per germline (reference sequence). The V gene end was trimmed by 3 bases and the J gene end by 1 base; junction bases not matched to a gene: 3. CDR3 length: 15 amino acids. CDR3 in amino acids: CASSIGTGASYEQYF. For the CDR3, the DNA is TGTGCCAGTAGTATCGGGACAGGGGCTTCCTACGAGCAGTACTTC.

This chain joins TRBV11-3 and TRBJ2-6; D call uncertain. The CDR3 covers 15 residues. From germline, CDR1 is SGHNT and CDR2 YENEEA. The germline V and J ends were trimmed by 5 bases and 2 bases, with 10 bases remaining between them. CDR3 in amino acids: CASSPHSTGANVLTF. The DNA for the CDR3 is TGTGCCAGCAGCCCCCACTCCACTGGGGCCAACGTCCTGACTTTC.